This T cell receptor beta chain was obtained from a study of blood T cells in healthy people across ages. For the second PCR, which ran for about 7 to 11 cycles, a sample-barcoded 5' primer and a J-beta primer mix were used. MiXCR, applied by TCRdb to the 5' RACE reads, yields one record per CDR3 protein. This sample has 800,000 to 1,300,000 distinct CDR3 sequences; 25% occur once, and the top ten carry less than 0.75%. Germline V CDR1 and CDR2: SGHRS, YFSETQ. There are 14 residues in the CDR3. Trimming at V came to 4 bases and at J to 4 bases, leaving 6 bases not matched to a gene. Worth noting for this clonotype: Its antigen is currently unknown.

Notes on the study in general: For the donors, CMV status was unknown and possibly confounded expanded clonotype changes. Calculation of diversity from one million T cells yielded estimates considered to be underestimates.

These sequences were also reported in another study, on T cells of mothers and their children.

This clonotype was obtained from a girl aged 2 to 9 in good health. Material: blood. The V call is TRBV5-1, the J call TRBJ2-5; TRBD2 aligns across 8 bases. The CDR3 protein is CASSEGTRGETQYF. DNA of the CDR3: TGCGCCAGCAGCGAAGGGACTAGGGGAGAGACCCAGTACTTC.